Listed below are T cell receptor beta chains from one sample, sequenced in a study of OX40 agonist ivuxolimab in advanced cancers. Here immunoSEQ multiplex PCR was the method, and the copy in TCRdb shows in-frame clones only, minus some. The sample has more than 55,000 clones, about 80% seen once. Specimen: CD4+ or CD8+ T cells sorted from blood, collected in a trial of the OX40 agonist ivuxolimab. These receptors all stem from an adult with an advanced solid tumor such as melanoma, head and neck, liver or kidney cancer. Both conserved end residues are part of each CDR3. D genes are given only for firm matches. Part of the rows lack a size; the others show once, few, many or a class for expanded clones.

j_call | clone_size | cdr3_length | v_call | d_call | cdr3_nt | cdr3_aa
TRBJ2-3 | - | 14 | TRBV5-1 | - | TGCGCCAGCAGCGTGGGACACCCCACAGATACGCAGTATTTT | CASSVGHPTDTQYF
TRBJ2-7 | - | 13 | TRBV10-3 | - | TGTGCCATCAGCCCGGACAGCTCCTACGAGCAGTACTTC | CAISPDSSYEQYF
TRBJ2-5 | - | 14 | TRBV2 | TRBD1 | TGTGCCAGCAGTGAGGACAGGGGGGCAGAGACCCAGTACTTC | CASSEDRGAETQYF
TRBJ2-7 | - | 16 | TRBV6-5 | TRBD2 | TGTGCCAGCAGTTACTCTACTAGCGCATCCTCCTACGAGCAGTACTTC | CASSYSTSASSYEQYF
TRBJ2-7 | - | 12 | TRBV10-2 | - | TGCGCCAGCAGTGAGCGGGCGTACGAGCAGTACTTC | CASSERAYEQYF
TRBJ2-5 | once | 13 | TRBV7-2 | - | TGTGCCAGCAGCTTAGGCGTGGGAGAGACCCAGTACTTC | CASSLGVGETQYF
TRBJ2-1 | - | 13 | TRBV19 | - | TGTGCCAGTAGTATCGGCGGGCACAATGAGCAGTTCTTC | CASSIGGHNEQFF
TRBJ2-7 | - | 16 | TRBV19 | - | TGTGCCAGTAGTATCTTGCGGGGGACAGGAGACTACGAGCAGTACTTC | CASSILRGTGDYEQYF
TRBJ2-1 | few | 14 | TRBV5-1 | - | TGCGCCAGCAGCTTGGGACTCCAAATTGGGGAGCAGTTCTTC | CASSLGLQIGEQFF
TRBJ2-7 | - | 13 | TRBV2 | - | TGTGCCAGCATGCGCCTGCCTGGTGACGAGCAGTACTTC | CASMRLPGDEQYF
TRBJ2-7 | medium-sized | 16 | TRBV9 | TRBD2 | TGTGCCAGCAGCGAACACGGGGGGGCGAACTCCTACGAGCAGTACTTC | CASSEHGGANSYEQYF
TRBJ1-3 | - | 16 | TRBV7-9 | - | TGTGCCAGCAGCTTCCTCGACACCAACTCTGGAAACACCATATATTTT | CASSFLDTNSGNTIYF
TRBJ1-1 | - | 14 | TRBV5-1 | - | TGCGCCAGCAGCTTGGCGGTCAAGAACACTGAAGCTTTCTTT | CASSLAVKNTEAFF
TRBJ2-5 | once | 13 | TRBV29-1 | TRBD2 | TGCAGCGTTGGCGGGGGACTCCAAGAGACCCAGTACTTC | CSVGGGLQETQYF
TRBJ2-1 | - | 17 | TRBV2 | - | TGTGCCAGCAGTATGGTTGGGGCGGGATACCCCCCCAATGAGCAGTTCTTC | CASSMVGAGYPPNEQFF
TRBJ2-6 | once | 13 | TRBV7-2 | - | TGTGCCACAGGCCCCCCTGGGGCCAACGTCCTGACTTTC | CATGPPGANVLTF
TRBJ2-4 | - | 14 | TRBV28 | TRBD1 | TGTGCCAGCAGTCCGACAGGGGTACAAAACATTCAGTACTTC | CASSPTGVQNIQYF
TRBJ2-1 | - | 16 | TRBV7-9 | TRBD2 | TGTGCCAGCACCGGACTAGCGACAAACTCCTACAATGAGCAGTTCTTC | CASTGLATNSYNEQFF
TRBJ1-4 | - | 15 | TRBV7-8 | - | TGTGCCAGCAGCCTCGCTGGGGGGTTTAGAGAAAAACTGTTTTTT | CASSLAGGFREKLFF
TRBJ2-3 | once | 19 | TRBV19 | TRBD2 | TGTGCCAGTAGTCCCGGACTAGCGGGAGGGCCTGTCAACTCCTATACGCAGTATTTT | CASSPGLAGGPVNSYTQYF
TRBJ2-7 | - | 15 | TRBV13 | - | TGTGCCAGCAGCTCCAGAGGCGGGGGCAGAGACGAGCAGTACTTC | CASSSRGGGRDEQYF
TRBJ1-4 | - | 13 | TRBV5-6 | TRBD1 | TGTGCCAGCAGCCTTGGGGACAGGGAAAAACTGTTTTTT | CASSLGDREKLFF
TRBJ2-5 | - | 15 | TRBV11-3 | TRBD2 | TGTGCCAGCAGCCCGGGAGCGGGGGGGCTGGAGACCCAGTACTTC | CASSPGAGGLETQYF
TRBJ2-2 | - | 15 | TRBV6-6 | - | TGTGCCAGCCTTTGGGGCGATGCGAACACCGGGGAGCTGTTTTTT | CASLWGDANTGELFF
TRBJ2-3 | once | 15 | TRBV18 | - | TGTGCCAGCTCACCGGCGACAGGAAGCACAGATACGCAGTATTTT | CASSPATGSTDTQYF
TRBJ2-1 | few | 16 | TRBV4-2 | - | TGTGCCAGCAGCCAGAGAGATGAGATAGCGATCAATGAGCAGTTCTTC | CASSQRDEIAINEQFF
TRBJ2-3 | once | 14 | TRBV5-4 | - | TGTGCCACCCGTTTAGACCGTAGCACAGATACGCAGTATTTT | CATRLDRSTDTQYF
TRBJ2-3 | - | 11 | TRBV5-4 | - | TGTGCCAGCAGGTTCCAAGATACGCAGTATTTT | CASRFQDTQYF
TRBJ2-3 | - | 16 | TRBV10-1 | TRBD2 | TGCGCCAGCAGTGAGTCCCTAGCGGGATATGGGGATACGCAGTATTTT | CASSESLAGYGDTQYF
TRBJ2-7 | - | 13 | TRBV2 | TRBD2 | TGTGCCAGCAGCGGGGACTACTCCTACGAGCAGTACTTC | CASSGDYSYEQYF
TRBJ2-3 | - | 14 | TRBV6-1 | - | TGTGCCAGCAGTGAACTCGGGGGCGCGGATACGCAGTATTTT | CASSELGGADTQYF
TRBJ1-1 | - | 15 | TRBV6-1 | - | TGTGCCAGCAGTGAAAGCCGCCTCTTGGGCACTGAAGCTTTCTTT | CASSESRLLGTEAFF
TRBJ2-2 | - | 13 | TRBV2 | - | TGTGCCAGCAAGGGCGGAGGGACCGGGGAGCTGTTTTTT | CASKGGGTGELFF